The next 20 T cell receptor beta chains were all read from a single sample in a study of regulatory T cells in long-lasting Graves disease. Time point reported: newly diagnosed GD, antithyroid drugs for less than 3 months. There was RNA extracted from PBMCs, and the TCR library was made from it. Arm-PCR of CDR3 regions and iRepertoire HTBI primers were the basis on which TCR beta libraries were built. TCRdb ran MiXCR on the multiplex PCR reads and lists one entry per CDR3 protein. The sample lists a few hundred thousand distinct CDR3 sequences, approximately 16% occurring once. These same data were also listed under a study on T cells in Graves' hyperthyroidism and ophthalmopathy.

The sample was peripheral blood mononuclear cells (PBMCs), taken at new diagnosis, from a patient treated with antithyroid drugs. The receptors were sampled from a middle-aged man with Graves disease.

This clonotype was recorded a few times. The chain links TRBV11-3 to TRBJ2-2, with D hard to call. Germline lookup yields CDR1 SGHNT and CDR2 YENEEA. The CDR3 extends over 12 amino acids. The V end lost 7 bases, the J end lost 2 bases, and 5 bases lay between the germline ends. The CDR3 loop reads CASTRNTGELFF. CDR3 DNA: TGTGCCAGCACCAGAAACACCGGGGAGCTGTTTTTT.

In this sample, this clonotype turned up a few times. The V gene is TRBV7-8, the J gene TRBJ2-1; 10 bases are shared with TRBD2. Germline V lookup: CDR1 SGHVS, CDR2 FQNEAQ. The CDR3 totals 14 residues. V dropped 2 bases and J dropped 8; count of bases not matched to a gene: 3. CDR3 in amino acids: CASSLSGGADEQFF. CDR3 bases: TGTGCCAGCAGCTTAAGCGGGGGGGCCGATGAGCAGTTCTTC.

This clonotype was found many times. The CDR3 loop reads CASSKNKATNEKLFF. CDR3 nucleotide sequence: TGTGCCAGCTCAAAGAACAAAGCAACTAATGAAAAACTGTTTTTT. The V call is TRBV18, the J call TRBJ1-4, with D hard to call. Germline V lookup: CDR1 KGHSH, CDR2 LQKENI. The CDR3 has 15 residues. The germline V and J ends were trimmed by 5 bases and 0 bases, with 10 bases remaining between them.

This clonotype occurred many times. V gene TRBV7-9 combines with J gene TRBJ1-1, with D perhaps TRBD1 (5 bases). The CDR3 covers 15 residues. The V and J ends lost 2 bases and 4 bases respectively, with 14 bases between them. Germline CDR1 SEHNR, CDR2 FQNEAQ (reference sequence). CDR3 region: CASSLSGSGATEAFF. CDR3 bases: TGTGCCAGCAGCTTATCGGGAAGCGGGGCCACTGAAGCTTTCTTT.

The CDR3 reads CASSQGGFGGTRKETQYF. The CDR3 coding sequence is TGCGCCAGCAGCCAAGGTGGATTCGGGGGGACCCGCAAAGAGACCCAGTACTTC. The genes are TRBV4-1 and TRBJ2-5; 7 nucleotides match TRBD2. CDR1 is MGHRA, CDR2 YSYEKL, per germline. CDR3 length: 18 amino acids. The ends lost 1 base at V and 3 bases at J; junction bases unmatched: 14.

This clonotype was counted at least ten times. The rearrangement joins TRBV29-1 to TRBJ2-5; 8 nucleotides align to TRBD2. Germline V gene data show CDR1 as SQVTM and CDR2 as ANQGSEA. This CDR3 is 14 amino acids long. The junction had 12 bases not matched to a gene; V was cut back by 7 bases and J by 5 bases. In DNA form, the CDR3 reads TGCAGCGCGACAGGACAAGCGGGGGATGAGACCCAGTACTTC. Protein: CSATGQAGDETQYF.

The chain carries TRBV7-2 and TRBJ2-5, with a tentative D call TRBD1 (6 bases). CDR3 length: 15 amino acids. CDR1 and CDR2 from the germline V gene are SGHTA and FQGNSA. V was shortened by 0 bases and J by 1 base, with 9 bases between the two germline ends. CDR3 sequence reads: CASSLAQGFQETQYF. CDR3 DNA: TGTGCCAGCAGCTTAGCGCAGGGGTTCCAAGAGACCCAGTACTTC.

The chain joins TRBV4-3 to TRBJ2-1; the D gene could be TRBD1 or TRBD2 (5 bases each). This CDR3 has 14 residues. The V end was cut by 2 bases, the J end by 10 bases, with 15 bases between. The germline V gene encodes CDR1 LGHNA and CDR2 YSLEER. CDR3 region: CASSQNHRGREQFF. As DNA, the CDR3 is TGCGCCAGCAGCCAAAATCACCGGGGCAGGGAGCAGTTCTTC.

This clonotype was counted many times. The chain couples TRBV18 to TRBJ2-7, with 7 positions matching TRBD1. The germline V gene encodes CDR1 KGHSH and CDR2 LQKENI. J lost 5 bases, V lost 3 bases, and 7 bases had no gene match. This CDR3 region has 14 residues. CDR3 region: CASSPGQLHDEQYF. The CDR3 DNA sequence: TGTGCCAGCTCACCGGGACAGTTACACGACGAGCAGTACTTC.

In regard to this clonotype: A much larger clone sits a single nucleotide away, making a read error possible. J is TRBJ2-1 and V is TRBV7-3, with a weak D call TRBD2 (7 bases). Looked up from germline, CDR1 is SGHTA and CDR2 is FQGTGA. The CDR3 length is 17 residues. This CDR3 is CASSQGRWGGPGNEQLF. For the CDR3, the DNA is TGTGCCAGCAGCCAAGGGAGGTGGGGGGGGCCGGGCAATGAGCAGCTCTTC. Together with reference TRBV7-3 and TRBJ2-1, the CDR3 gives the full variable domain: GAGVSQTPSNKVTEKGKYVELRCDPISGHTALYWYRQSLGQGPEFLIYFQGTGAADDSGLPNDRFFAVRPEGSVSTLKIQRTERGDSAVYLCASSQGRWGGPGNEQLFGPGTRLTVL.

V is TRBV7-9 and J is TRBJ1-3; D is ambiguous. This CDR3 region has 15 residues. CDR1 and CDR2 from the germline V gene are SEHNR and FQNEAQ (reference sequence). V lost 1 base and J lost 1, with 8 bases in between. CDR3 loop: CASSLGSWSGNTIYF. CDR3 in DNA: TGTGCCAGCAGCTTAGGGTCCTGGTCTGGAAACACCATATATTTT.

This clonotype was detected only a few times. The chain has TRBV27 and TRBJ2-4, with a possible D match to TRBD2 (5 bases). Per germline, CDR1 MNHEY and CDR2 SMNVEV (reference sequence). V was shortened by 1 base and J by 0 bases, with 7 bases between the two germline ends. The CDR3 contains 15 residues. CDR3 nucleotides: TGTGCCAGCAGTTTATACGAGGGAGCCAAAAACATTCAGTACTTC. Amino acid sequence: CASSLYEGAKNIQYF.

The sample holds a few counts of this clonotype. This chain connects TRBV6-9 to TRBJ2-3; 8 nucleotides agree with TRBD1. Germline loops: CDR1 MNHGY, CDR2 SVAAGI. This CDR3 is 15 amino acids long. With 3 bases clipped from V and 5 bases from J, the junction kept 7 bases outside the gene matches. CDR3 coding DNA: TGTGCCAGCAGTTACCAGGGGGCTAGTGGAGATACGCAGTATTTT. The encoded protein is CASSYQGASGDTQYF.

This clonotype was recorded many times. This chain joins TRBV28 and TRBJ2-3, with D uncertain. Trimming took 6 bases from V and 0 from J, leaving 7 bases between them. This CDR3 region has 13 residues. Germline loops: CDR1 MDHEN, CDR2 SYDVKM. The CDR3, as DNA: TGTGCCAGCAGCCCCTTTAGCACAGATACGCAGTATTTT. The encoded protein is CASSPFSTDTQYF.

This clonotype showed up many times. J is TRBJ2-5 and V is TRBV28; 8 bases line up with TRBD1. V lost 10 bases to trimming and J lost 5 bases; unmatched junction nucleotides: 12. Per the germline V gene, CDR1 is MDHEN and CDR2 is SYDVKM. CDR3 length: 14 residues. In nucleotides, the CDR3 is TGTGCCACCACCATACGGACAGGGAAGGAGACCCAGTACTTC. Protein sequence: CATTIRTGKETQYF.

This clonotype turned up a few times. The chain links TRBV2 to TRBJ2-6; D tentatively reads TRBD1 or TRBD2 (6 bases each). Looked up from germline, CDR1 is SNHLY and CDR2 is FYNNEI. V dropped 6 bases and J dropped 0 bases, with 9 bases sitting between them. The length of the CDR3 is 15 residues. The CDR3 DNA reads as TGTGCCAGCAGAGGGGGGTTCTCTGGGGCCAACGTCCTGACTTTC. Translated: CASRGGFSGANVLTF.

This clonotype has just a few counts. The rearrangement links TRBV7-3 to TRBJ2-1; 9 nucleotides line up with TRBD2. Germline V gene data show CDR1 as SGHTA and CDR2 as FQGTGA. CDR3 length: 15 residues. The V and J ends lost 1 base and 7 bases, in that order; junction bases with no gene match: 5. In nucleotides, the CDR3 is TGTGCCAGCAGCTTAAGCGGGGGACTAGCTAATGAGCAGTTCTTC. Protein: CASSLSGGLANEQFF.

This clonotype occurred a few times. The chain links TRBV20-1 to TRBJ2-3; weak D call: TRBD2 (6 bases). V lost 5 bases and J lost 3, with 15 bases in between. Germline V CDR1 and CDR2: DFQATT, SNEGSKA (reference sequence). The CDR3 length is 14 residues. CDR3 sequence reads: CSAGPGELTDTQYF. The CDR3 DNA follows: TGCAGTGCTGGGCCGGGAGAGTTAACAGATACGCAGTATTTT.

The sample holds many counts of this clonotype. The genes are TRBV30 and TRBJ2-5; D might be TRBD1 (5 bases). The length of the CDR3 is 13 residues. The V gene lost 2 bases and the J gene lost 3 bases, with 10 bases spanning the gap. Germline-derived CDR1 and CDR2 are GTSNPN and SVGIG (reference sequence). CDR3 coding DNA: TGTGCCTGGAGTTACAACAGGAAAGAGACCCAGTACTTC. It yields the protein CAWSYNRKETQYF.

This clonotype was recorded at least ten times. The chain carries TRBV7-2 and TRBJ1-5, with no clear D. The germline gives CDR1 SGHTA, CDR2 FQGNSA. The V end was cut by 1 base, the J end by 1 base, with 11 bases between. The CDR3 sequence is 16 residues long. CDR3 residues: CASSLGSVMSNQPQHF. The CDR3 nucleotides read TGTGCCAGCAGCTTAGGTAGCGTCATGAGCAATCAGCCCCAGCATTTT.